This TCR beta chain came from a study of T cells in Graves' hyperthyroidism and ophthalmopathy. This CDR3 contains 15 residues. V was pared by 0 bases and J by 1 base, with 9 bases between. Germline V CDR1 and CDR2: MGHRA, YSYEKL. Researchers amplified the TCR beta CDR3 regions from RNA transcripts. The study used the HTBI primer set for a first-round RT-PCR of the TCR CDR3. In TCRdb, the multiplex PCR reads were re-called with MiXCR into one record per CDR3 protein. The sample includes roughly 380,000 distinct CDR3 sequences, approximately 20% of them seen just once. This clonotype originated in a woman in her late teens or twenties with Graves' hyperthyroidism. The sample comprised blood. The gene calls are TRBV4-1 and TRBJ2-5; weak D call: TRBD2 (5 bases). CDR3 loop: CASSQDRAGQETQYF. CDR3 bases: TGCGCCAGCAGCCAAGATCGGGCGGGCCAAGAGACCCAGTACTTC.